These 8 T cell receptor beta chains share one sample of origin, sequenced in a study of OX40 agonist ivuxolimab in advanced cancers. Assay used: immunoSEQ multiplex PCR; TCRdb lists only in-frame clones, some missing. This table has 95,000 to 150,000 clones, just over 90% appearing once. The sample was CD4+ or CD8+ T cells sorted from blood, taken in a trial of the OX40 agonist ivuxolimab. The receptors come from an adult with an advanced solid tumor such as melanoma, head and neck, liver or kidney cancer.

This chain uses TRBV30 with TRBJ2-7, with D uncertain. CDR1 is GTSNPN and CDR2 is SVGIG in the germline V gene (reference sequence). With 4 bases removed from V and 3 bases from J, the gap between germline ends came to 10 bases. This CDR3 is 12 amino acids long. CDR3 coding DNA: TGTGCCTGGAACGCGGTCAGCTACGAGCAGTACTTC. This codes for CAWNAVSYEQYF. The whole variable domain, remainder taken from reference TRBV30 and TRBJ2-7, is SQTIHQWPATLVQPVGSPLSLECTVEGTSNPNLYWYRQAAGRGLQLLFYSVGIGQISSEVPQNLSASRPQDRQFILSSKKLLLSDSGFYLCAWNAVSYEQYFGPGTRLTVT.

The chain uses TRBV19 and TRBJ2-1, with a possible D match to TRBD2 (6 bases). The germline V gene has CDR1 LNHDA and CDR2 SQIVND (reference sequence). This CDR3 comprises 17 residues. V was trimmed by 1 base and J by 0 bases, leaving 13 bases between them. In nucleotides, the CDR3 is TGTGCCAGTAGTATAGGGCTAGCGTTGAGCTCCTACAATGAGCAGTTCTTC. Its protein is CASSIGLALSSYNEQFF.

This chain links TRBV10-3 with TRBJ2-7; 12 bases agree with TRBD1. The CDR3 runs to 15 residues. Germline trimming cut 3 bases from V and 9 bases from J; bases unmatched to any gene: 9. The V gene's germline CDR1 is ENHRY and CDR2 SYGVKD. The CDR3 DNA is TGTGCCATCAGTGAAAGCGGGGACAGGGGGCGCGGGCAGTACTTC. This codes for CAISESGDRGRGQYF.

This clone occurred a few times. V is TRBV5-8 and J is TRBJ1-5; no clear D. Germline assignment: CDR1 SGHTS and CDR2 YDEGEE. The CDR3 extends over 15 amino acids. The germline V and J ends were trimmed by 7 bases and 0 bases, with 14 bases remaining between them. DNA for the CDR3: TGTGCCAGCCGCCAGGAAGGGCCTAGCAATCAGCCCCAGCATTTT. Amino acids: CASRQEGPSNQPQHF.

This chain links TRBV12-5 with TRBJ2-5; D uncertain. This CDR3 is 13 amino acids long. V was shortened by 6 bases and J by 5 bases, with 13 bases between the two germline ends. Germline CDR1 and CDR2: LGHNT and FRNRAP. The CDR3 loop is CASGTSVGETQYF. CDR3 coding DNA: TGTGCTAGTGGCACCTCAGTGGGCGAGACCCAGTACTTC.

This chain uses TRBV5-4 with TRBJ2-3; 7 bases match TRBD2. Germline CDR1 and CDR2: SGHNT and YYREEE (reference sequence). With V trimmed by 0 bases and J by 3 bases, 10 bases remained unmatched. This CDR3 is built from 17 residues. The CDR3 protein is CASSLVNTGLGTDTQYF. The CDR3 nucleotides are TGTGCCAGCAGCTTGGTTAATACCGGACTAGGAACAGATACGCAGTATTTT.

V usage is TRBV10-2 and J usage is TRBJ2-7; D gene unclear. Trimming removed 6 bases at V and 1 base at J, with 7 bases between. In germline, CDR1 is WSHSY, CDR2 SAAADI. CDR3 size: 12 residues. CDR3 DNA sequence: TGCGCCAGCAGGACTCCGTCCTACGAGCAGTACTTC. Its translation is CASRTPSYEQYF.

The chain couples TRBV7-9 to TRBJ2-1; TRBD2 might be the D (5 bases). This CDR3 is 13 amino acids long. Trimming shortened V by 6 bases and J by 5 bases, and 11 bases separated the two germline ends. In germline, CDR1 is SEHNR, CDR2 FQNEAQ (reference sequence). In nucleotides, the CDR3 is TGTGCCAGCAGTCATGCCGGGAACAATGAGCAGTTCTTC. This sequence encodes CASSHAGNNEQFF.